The source of this T cell receptor (beta chain) is a study of human T cells and chemical hapten exposure. Turning to the study itself: How much TCR each sample yielded varied, mostly because pooled library volumes differed slightly. Study-wide findings and caveats: Expanded TCRs produced significantly more large CDR3 similarity clusters than controls did.

This CDR3 is 16 amino acids long. V was clipped by 1 base and J by 4 bases, with 18 bases between them. Germline V gives CDR1 SGHDT, CDR2 YYEEEE. From the RACE reads, TCRdb called clonotypes with MiXCR, one entry per CDR3 protein. The sample lists roughly 52,000 distinct CDR3 sequences; about 9.9% were seen once. Noted time point: patch test 2, 6 weeks after DPC sensitization. Documented treatment: therapeutic diphenylcyclopropenone sensitization with weekly scalp DPC. In its sample, this clonotype was seen many times. Its antigen is not identified. The rearrangement uses TRBV5-6 and TRBJ2-7; D is possibly TRBD2 (5 bases). This TCR was recovered from a woman in her fifties or sixties with alopecia areata. Some clones in this sample may be carry-over from other donors' samples. The material sequenced was whole blood, taken in connection with sensitization to the hapten diphenylcyclopropenone (DPC). The CDR3 sequence: CASSLRARTGIYEQYF. The DNA of the CDR3 is TGTGCCAGCAGCTTGCGGGCTAGAACGGGGATATACGAGCAGTACTTC. Variable domain in full (rest from reference TRBV5-6 and TRBJ2-7): DAGVTQSPTHLIKTRGQQVTLRCSPKSGHDTVSWYQQALGQGPQFIFQYYEEEERQRGNFPDRFSGHQFPNYSSELNVNALLLGDSALYLCASSLRARTGIYEQYFGPGTRLTVT.